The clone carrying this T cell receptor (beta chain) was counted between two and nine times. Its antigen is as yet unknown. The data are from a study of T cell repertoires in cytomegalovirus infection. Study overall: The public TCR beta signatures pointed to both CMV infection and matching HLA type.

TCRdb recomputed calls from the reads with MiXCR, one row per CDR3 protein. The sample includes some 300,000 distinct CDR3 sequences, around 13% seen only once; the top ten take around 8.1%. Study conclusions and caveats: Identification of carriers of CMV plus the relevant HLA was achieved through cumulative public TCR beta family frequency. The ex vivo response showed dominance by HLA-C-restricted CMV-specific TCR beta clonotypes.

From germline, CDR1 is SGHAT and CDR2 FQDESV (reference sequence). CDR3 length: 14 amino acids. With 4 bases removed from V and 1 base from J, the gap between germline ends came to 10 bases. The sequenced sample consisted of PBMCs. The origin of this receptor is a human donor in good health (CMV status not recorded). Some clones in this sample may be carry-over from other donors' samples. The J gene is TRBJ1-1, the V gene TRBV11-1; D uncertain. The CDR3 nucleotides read TGTGCCAGCAGCTCCTCCGGACCGAACACTGAAGCTTTCTTT. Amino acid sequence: CASSSSGPNTEAFF.